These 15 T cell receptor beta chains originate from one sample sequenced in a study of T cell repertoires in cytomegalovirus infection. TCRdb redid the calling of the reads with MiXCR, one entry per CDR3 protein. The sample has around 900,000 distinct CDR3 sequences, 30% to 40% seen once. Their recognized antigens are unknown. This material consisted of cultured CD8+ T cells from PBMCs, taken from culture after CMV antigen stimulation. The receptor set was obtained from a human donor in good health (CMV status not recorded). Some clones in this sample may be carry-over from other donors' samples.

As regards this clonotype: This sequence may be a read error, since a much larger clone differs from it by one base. The CDR3 is CASSSTPYEQHV. In DNA form, the CDR3 reads TGTGCCAGCAGTTCTACCCCCTACGAGCAGCACGTC. The chain has TRBV7-9 and TRBJ2-7; D not certain. CDR1 and CDR2 (germline): SEHNR, FQNEAQ (reference sequence). The CDR3 covers 12 residues.

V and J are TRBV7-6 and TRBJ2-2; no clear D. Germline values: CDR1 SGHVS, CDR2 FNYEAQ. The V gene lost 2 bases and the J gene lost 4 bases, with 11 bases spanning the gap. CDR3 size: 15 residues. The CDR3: CASSLLLSSTGELFF. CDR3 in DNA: TGTGCCAGCAGCTTACTCCTTAGCTCCACCGGGGAGCTGTTTTTT.

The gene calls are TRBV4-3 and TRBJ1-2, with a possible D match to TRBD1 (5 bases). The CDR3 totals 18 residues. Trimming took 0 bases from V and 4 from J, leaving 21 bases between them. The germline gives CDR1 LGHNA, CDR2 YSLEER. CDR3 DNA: TGCGCCAGCAGCCAAGATCCGACCCCCGGGAGGGACTTCTATGGCTACACCTTC. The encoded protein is CASSQDPTPGRDFYGYTF.

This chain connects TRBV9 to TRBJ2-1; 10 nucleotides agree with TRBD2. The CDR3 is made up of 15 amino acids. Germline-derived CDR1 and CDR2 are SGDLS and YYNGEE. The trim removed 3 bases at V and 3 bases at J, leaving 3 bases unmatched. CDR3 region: CASSEWTSGYNEQFF. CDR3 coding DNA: TGTGCCAGCAGCGAATGGACTAGCGGCTACAATGAGCAGTTCTTC.

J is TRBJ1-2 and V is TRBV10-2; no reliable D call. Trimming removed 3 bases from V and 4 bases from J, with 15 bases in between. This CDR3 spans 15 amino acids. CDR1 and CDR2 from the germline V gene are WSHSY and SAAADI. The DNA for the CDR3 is TGCGCCAGCAGTGATAGTCCGGGGAATTTCTATGGCTACACCTTC. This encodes CASSDSPGNFYGYTF.

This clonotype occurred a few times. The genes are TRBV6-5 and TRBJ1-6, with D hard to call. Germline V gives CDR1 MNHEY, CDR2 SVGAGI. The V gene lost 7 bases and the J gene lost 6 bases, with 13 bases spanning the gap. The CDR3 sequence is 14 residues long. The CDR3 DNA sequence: TGTGCCAGCACTTTAATGACACTTAATTCACCCCTCCACTTT. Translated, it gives CASTLMTLNSPLHF.

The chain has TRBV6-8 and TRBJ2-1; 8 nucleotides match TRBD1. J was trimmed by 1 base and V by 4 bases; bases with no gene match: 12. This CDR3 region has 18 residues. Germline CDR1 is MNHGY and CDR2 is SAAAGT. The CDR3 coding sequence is TGTGCCAGCAGTTCGGACAGGGTCCCCCTTATGTCCTACAATGAGCAGTTCTTC. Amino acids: CASSSDRVPLMSYNEQFF.

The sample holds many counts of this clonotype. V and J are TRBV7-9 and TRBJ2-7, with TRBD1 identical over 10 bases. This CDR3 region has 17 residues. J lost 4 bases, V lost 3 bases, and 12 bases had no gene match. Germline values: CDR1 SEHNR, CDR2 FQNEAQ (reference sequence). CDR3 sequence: CASSFPTGGEWDYEQYF. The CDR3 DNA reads TGTGCCAGCAGCTTTCCGACAGGGGGCGAATGGGATTACGAGCAGTACTTC.

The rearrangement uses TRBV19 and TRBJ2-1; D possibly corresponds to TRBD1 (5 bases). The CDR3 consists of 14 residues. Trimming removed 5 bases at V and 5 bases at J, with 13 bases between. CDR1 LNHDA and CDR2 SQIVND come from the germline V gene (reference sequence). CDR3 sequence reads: CASSRAGINNEQFF. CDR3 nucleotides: TGTGCCAGTAGTCGGGCAGGGATAAACAATGAGCAGTTCTTC.

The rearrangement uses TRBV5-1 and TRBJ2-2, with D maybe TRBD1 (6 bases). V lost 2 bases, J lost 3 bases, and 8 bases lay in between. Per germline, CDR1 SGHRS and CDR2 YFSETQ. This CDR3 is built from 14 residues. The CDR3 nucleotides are TGCGCCAGCAGCTTAGGACAGCACACCGGGGAGCTGTTTTTT. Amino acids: CASSLGQHTGELFF.

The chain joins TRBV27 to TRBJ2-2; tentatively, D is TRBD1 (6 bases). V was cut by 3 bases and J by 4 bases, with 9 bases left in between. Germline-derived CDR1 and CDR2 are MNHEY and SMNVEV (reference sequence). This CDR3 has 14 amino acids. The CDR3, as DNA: TGTGCCAGCAGTTTCGGGACACTCACCGGGGAGCTGTTTTTT. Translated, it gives CASSFGTLTGELFF.

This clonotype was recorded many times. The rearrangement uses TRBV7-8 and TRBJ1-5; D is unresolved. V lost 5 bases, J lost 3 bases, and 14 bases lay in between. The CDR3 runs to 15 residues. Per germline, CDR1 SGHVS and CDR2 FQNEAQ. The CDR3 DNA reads TGTGCCAGCAGCGAAAGATCCGGCAACAATCAGCCCCAGCATTTT. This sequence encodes CASSERSGNNQPQHF.

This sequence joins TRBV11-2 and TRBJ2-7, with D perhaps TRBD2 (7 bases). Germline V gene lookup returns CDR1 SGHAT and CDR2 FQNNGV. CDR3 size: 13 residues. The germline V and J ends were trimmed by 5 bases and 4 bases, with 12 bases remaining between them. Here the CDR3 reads CASSSGTIYEQYV. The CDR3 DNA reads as TGTGCCAGCAGCAGCGGGACAATTTACGAGCAGTACGTC.

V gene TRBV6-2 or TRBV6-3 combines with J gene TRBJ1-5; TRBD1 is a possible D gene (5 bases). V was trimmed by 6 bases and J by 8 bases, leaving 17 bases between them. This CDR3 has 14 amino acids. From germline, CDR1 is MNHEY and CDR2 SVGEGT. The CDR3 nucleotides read TGTGCCAGCAGGTTAGGCGGGGGAGGGGAGCCCCAGCATTTT. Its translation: CASRLGGGGEPQHF.

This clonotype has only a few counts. The CDR3 loop is CASSIGQGVSEAFF. DNA of the CDR3: TGTGCCAGCAGTATTGGACAGGGGGTTTCTGAAGCTTTCTTT. The chain recombines TRBV6-2 or TRBV6-3 with TRBJ1-1, with 10 bases identical to TRBD1. CDR3 length equals 14 residues. The germline CDR1 and CDR2 sequences are MNHEY and SVGEGT. The junction had 6 bases not matched to a gene; V was cut back by 5 bases and J by 6 bases.